Sequencing of this T cell receptor (beta chain) was carried out in a study of T-cell memory formation after mild COVID-19. As for the study in general: Clustering of TCRs was largely donor specific. Study-wide results and caveats: Second-wave clones that peaked on day 37 lacked confirmed SARS-CoV-2 specificity. Later expanders leaned CD4+, whereas clones that contracted between day 15 and 85 were balanced CD4/CD8. The pre-infection memory compartment contained some responding clones, suggesting cross-reactive memory joined.

V was clipped by 0 bases and J by 3 bases, with 8 bases between them. This CDR3 is 15 amino acids long. The germline CDR1 and CDR2 sequences are LGHNA and YNFKEQ. TCRdb independently ran MiXCR on the 5' RACE reads; one entry per CDR3 protein. The data contain approximately 400,000 distinct CDR3 sequences, under 20% of them singletons. This clonotype was picked up many times. Its antigen is not known. The specimen was PBMCs or a T cell subset sorted from them (not recorded which). V is TRBV4-2 and J is TRBJ1-4; D uncertain. This clonotype was sampled from a young man who had mild COVID-19 (a few samples of this study predate the infection). Cell type and time point are not known. CDR3 sequence reads: CASSQDREANEKLFF. Written as DNA, the CDR3 is TGTGCCAGCAGCCAAGATCGGGAGGCTAATGAAAAACTGTTTTTT.